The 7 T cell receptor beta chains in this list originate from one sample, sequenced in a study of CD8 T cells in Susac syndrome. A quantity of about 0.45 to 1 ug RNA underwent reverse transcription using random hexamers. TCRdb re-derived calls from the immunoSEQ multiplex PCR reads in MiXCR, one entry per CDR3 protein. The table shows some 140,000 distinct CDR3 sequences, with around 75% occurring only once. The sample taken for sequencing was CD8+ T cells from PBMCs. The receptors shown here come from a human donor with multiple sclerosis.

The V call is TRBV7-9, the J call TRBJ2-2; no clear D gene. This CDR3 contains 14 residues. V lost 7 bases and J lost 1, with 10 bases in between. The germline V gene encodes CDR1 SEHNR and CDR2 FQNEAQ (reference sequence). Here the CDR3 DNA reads TGTGCCAGCAACACAATCAAGAACACCGGGGAGCTGTTTTTT. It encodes CASNTIKNTGELFF.

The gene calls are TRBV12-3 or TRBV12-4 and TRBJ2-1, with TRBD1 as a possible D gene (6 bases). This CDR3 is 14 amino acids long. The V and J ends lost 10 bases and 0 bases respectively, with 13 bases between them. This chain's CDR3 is CATTEGGSYNEQFF. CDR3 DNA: TGTGCCACAACTGAAGGGGGCTCCTACAATGAGCAGTTCTTC.

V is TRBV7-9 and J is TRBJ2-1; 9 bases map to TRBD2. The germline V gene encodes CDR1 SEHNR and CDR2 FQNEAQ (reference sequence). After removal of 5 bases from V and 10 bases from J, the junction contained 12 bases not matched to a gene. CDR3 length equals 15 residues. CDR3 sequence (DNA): TGTGCCAGCAGCCCCCCAGCGGGAGGCCCGAGGGAGCAGTTCTTC. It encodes CASSPPAGGPREQFF.

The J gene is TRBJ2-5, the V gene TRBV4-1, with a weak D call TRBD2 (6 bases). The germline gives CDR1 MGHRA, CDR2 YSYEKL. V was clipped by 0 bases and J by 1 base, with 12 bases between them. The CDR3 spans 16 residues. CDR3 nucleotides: TGCGCCAGCAGCCAAGATCACCGGGGGAGCCAAGAGACCCAGTACTTC. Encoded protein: CASSQDHRGSQETQYF.

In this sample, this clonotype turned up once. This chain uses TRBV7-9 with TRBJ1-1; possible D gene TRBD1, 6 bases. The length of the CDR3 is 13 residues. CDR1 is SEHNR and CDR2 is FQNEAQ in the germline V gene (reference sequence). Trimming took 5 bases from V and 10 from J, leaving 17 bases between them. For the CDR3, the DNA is TGTGCCAGCAGCCCGTGGCCAGGGGCGGGAGCTTTCTTT. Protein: CASSPWPGAGAFF.

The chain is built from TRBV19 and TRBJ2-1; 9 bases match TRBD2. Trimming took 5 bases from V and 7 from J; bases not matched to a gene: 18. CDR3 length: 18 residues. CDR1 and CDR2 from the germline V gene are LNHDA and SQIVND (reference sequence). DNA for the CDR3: TGTGCCAGTAGTTTCTCCCCGGCGAGCGGGAGGCGGGGGAATGAGCAGTTCTTC. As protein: CASSFSPASGRRGNEQFF. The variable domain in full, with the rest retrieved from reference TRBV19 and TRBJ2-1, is DGGITQSPKYLFRKEGQNVTLSCEQNLNHDAMYWYRQDPGQGLRLIYYSQIVNDFQKGDIAEGYSVSREKKESFPLTVTSAQKNPTAFYLCASSFSPASGRRGNEQFFGPGTRLTVL.

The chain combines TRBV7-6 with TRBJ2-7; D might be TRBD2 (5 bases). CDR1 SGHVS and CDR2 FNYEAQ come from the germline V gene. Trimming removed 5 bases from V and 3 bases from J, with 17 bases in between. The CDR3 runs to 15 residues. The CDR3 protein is CASSLGSGISYEQYF. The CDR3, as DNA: TGTGCCAGCAGCCTTGGTTCGGGGATTAGCTACGAGCAGTACTTC.